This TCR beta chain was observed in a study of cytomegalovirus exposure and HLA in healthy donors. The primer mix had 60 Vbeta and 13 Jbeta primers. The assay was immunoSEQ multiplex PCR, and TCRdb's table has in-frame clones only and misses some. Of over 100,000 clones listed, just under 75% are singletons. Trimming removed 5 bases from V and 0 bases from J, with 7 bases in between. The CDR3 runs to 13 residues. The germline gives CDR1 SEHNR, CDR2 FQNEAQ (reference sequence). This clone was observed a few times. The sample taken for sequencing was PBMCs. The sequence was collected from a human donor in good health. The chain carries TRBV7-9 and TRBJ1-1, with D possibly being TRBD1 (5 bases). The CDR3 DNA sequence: TGTGCCAGCAGCGACAGCCTGAACACTGAAGCTTTCTTT. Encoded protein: CASSDSLNTEAFF.